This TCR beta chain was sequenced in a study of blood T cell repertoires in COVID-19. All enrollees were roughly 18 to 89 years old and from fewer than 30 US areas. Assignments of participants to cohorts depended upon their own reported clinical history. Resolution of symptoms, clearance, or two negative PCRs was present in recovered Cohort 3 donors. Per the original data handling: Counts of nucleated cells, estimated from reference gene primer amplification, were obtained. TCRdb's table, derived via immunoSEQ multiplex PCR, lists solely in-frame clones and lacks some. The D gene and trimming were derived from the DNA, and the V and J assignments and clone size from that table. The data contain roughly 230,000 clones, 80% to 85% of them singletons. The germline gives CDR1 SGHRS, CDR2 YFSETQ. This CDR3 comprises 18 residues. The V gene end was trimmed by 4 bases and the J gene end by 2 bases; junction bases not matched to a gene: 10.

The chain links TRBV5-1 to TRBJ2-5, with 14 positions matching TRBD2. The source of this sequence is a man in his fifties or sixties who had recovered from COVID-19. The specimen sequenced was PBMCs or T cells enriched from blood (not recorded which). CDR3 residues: CASSRGLAGGLVQETQYF. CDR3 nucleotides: TGCGCCAGCAGCCGCGGACTAGCGGGGGGCTTAGTACAAGAGACCCAGTACTTC.